One and the same sample provided the 8 T cell receptor beta chains below, sequenced in a study of CD8+ T cells in alopecia areata. Treatment defined: oral pan-JAK inhibitor, 5-10 mg twice daily. RNA extraction was followed by reverse transcription into cDNA, which acted as the sequencing template. Sequenced by immunoSEQ multiplex PCR; TCRdb stores in-frame clones only, minus some. The table has about 210,000 clones, under 70% seen once. Source: CD4+ T cells sorted from blood, taken around week 44, from a patient treated with tofacitinib. These receptors were obtained from a human donor with alopecia areata.

In its sample, this clone was seen a few times. This chain joins TRBV7-9 and TRBJ2-2; D gene uncertain. CDR1 and CDR2 from the germline V gene are SEHNR and FQNEAQ (reference sequence). The V end lost 5 bases, the J end lost 11 bases, and 6 bases lay between the germline ends. There are 10 residues in the CDR3. CDR3 DNA sequence: TGTGCCAGCAGCACGACTGAGCTGTTTTTT. This translates into CASSTTELFF.

J is TRBJ2-1 and V is TRBV29-1; D might be TRBD1 (5 bases). The CDR3 is 13 residues long. V was pared by 7 bases and J by 7 bases, with 17 bases between. Germline CDR1 reads SQVTM; CDR2 reads ANQGSEA. The DNA for the CDR3 is TGCAGCGGAGAACGGCAGGGTGAGAATGAGCAGTTCTTC. Translation: CSGERQGENEQFF.

The chain combines TRBV7-6 with TRBJ1-4, with TRBD1 identical over 10 bases. V dropped 5 bases and J dropped 5; count of bases not matched to a gene: 2. Germline V CDR1 and CDR2: SGHVS, FNYEAQ. The CDR3 sequence is 14 residues long. The CDR3 loop is CASSPGQGNEKLFF. CDR3 in DNA: TGTGCCAGCAGCCCGGGACAGGGGAATGAAAAACTGTTTTTT.

This clone was counted once. The chain couples TRBV30 to TRBJ1-5, with D possibly matching TRBD1 (5 bases). The germline gives CDR1 GTSNPN, CDR2 SVGIG (reference sequence). Deletions cut 0 bases from V and 7 bases from J, with 19 bases between. The CDR3 sequence is 16 residues long. CDR3 loop: CAWSVGAGSSGQPQHF. In nucleotides, the CDR3 is TGTGCCTGGAGTGTCGGGGCAGGGAGTTCTGGGCAGCCCCAGCATTTT.

The chain couples TRBV12-5 to TRBJ1-6, with a tentative D call TRBD1 (6 bases). CDR1 is LGHNT and CDR2 is FRNRAP in the germline V gene. Trimming took 6 bases from V and 4 from J, leaving 10 bases between them. CDR3 length: 14 residues. The CDR3 is CASGGGPYNSPLHF. CDR3 DNA sequence: TGTGCTAGTGGCGGGGGGCCGTATAATTCACCCCTCCACTTT.

This clone came up once. The rearrangement joins TRBV4-3 to TRBJ1-6, with a tentative D call TRBD1 (5 bases). V was cut by 4 bases and J by 10 bases, with 11 bases left in between. This CDR3 is 13 amino acids long. Per germline, CDR1 LGHNA and CDR2 YSLEER. The CDR3 here is CASSLKGNSPLHF. The CDR3 DNA sequence: TGCGCCAGCAGCCTCAAGGGGAACTCACCCCTCCACTTT.

Notes on this clone: Other DNA variants within this sample encode the same CDR3. The chain joins TRBV28 to TRBJ2-7; TRBD1 might be the D (6 bases). The CDR3 sequence is 11 residues long. CDR1 is MDHEN and CDR2 is SYDVKM in the germline V gene. V was cut by 9 bases and J by 3 bases, with 9 bases left in between. Here the CDR3 DNA reads TGTGCCAGTACAGGGCGCTACGAGCAGTACTTC. It translates to CASTGRYEQYF.

In its sample, this clone was seen a few times. The genes are TRBV29-1 and TRBJ2-5; TRBD2 aligns across 9 bases. Trimming removed 1 base from V and 1 base from J; junction bases left unmatched: 4. CDR1 is SQVTM, CDR2 ANQGSEA, per germline. The CDR3 sequence is 15 residues long. CDR3 nucleotide sequence: TGCAGCGTTGAAGTAGCGGGGGCCTTCCAAGAGACCCAGTACTTC. This encodes CSVEVAGAFQETQYF.